This TCR beta chain came from a study of blood T cell repertoires in COVID-19 (TCRdb year 2020). With respect to the entire study: The collaborator samples originated in the United States, Italy and Spain and spanned the acute and convalescent phases of COVID-19. The material from the prospective study consisted of cDNA or gDNA derived from T cells, B-cell-depleted T cells, or PBMCs. Subjects who had been exposed to COVID-19, were actively infected with it, or had recovered from it provided the deeply sampled blood TCRbeta repertoires that made up the dataset. The repertoires were released in a freely available public database intended as a resource for research on the immune response to SARS-CoV-2. The samples were drawn from the first 160 participants of the ongoing ImmuneRACE study and from 1,254 subjects provided by 6 global collaborators. Sample metadata almost always included a de-identified subject ID, COVID-19 status, age in years and sex. Where available, HLA class I and class II types were taken from metadata supplied by the sample provider and were not determined by assay-based typing.

The CDR3, cysteine through phenylalanine, is 17 amino acids long. Of the read, only the CDR3 DNA is kept; its 51 bases are in frame from base 1. From the germline V gene, CDR1 is SGHRS and CDR2 is YFSETQ. After removal of 0 bases from V and 2 bases from J, the junction retains 9 bases not matched to a gene. TCRbeta CDR3 regions were amplified from genomic DNA using the immunoSEQ Assay, a bias-controlled multiplex PCR. In the source study's methods: The number of nucleated cells in each sample was estimated from the amplification of reference gene primers within the assay. To quantify the absolute abundance of each unique TCRbeta CDR3 rearrangement, sequence reads were collapsed and filtered. For each sample, productive Simpson clonality was calculated as the square root of Simpson's diversity index over productive rearrangements. Here the immuneACCESS table is served through TCRdb, limited to in-frame sequences with V and J called. Missing clones are a known gap in these copies; in checked studies unresolved V genes cover under half, and the rest lacks a known reason. The V and J calls and clone size are taken from that table; D and trimming were inferred from the DNA. This sample comprises tens of thousands of clones, more than 75% of them detected only once. The ten largest clones represent 6% to 7% of the sample.

As regards this clone: The antigen it binds to is not known. The record has no base qualities; no much larger clone is one base away.

The collaborating institutions used their own protocols to collect whole blood in K2EDTA tubes. For TCRbeta analysis, collaborators shipped samples as frozen whole blood, isolated PBMCs, or DNA extracted from either of those sample types. What the study reported, not specific to this receptor: How much clinical and demographic metadata was included differed by source and by participant, and the metadata was provided uncurated.

The sequencing sample was made of peripheral blood. This receptor was obtained from a man in his sixties with acute or convalescent COVID-19. This chain joins TRBV5-1 to TRBJ2-5; TRBD2 aligns with 8 central bases. At the DNA level, the sequence is TGCGCCAGCAGCTTGGTAGTTGGCGGGGGGACACAAGAGACCCAGTACTTC. It encodes CASSLVVGGGTQETQYF.